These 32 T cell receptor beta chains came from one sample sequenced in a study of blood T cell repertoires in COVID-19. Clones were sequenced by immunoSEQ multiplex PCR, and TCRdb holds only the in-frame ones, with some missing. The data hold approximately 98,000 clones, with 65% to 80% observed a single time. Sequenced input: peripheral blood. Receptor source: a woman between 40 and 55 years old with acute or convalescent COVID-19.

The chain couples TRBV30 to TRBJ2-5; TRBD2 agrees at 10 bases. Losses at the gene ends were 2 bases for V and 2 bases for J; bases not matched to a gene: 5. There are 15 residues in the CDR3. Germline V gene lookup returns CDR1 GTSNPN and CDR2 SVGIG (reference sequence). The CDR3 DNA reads TGTGCCTGGAGTATTGGACTAGCGGTTCAAGAGACCCAGTACTTC. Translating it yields CAWSIGLAVQETQYF.

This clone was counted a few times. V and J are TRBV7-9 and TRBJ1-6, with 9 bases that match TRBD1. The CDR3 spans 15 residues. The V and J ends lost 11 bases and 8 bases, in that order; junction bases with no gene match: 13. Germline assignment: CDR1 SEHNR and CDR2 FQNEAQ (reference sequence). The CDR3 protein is CAGTAWDRADSPLHF. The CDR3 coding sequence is TGTGCCGGAACGGCCTGGGACAGGGCAGATTCACCCCTCCACTTT.

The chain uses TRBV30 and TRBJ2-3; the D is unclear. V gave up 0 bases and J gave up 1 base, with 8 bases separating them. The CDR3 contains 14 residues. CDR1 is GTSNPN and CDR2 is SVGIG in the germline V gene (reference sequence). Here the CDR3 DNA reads TGTGCCTGGAGTGTACTGGCGGGCACAGATACGCAGTATTTT. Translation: CAWSVLAGTDTQYF.

DNA for the CDR3: TGTGCCAGCAGCGTAGGGTGGGACAGCTATGGCTACACCTTC. Its protein is CASSVGWDSYGYTF. The rearrangement uses TRBV9 and TRBJ1-2, with 7 nucleotides matching TRBD1. CDR1 and CDR2 from the germline V gene are SGDLS and YYNGEE. The CDR3 totals 14 residues. Trimming at V came to 0 bases and at J to 4 bases, leaving 3 bases not matched to a gene. The variable domain in full, with the rest retrieved from reference TRBV9 and TRBJ1-2, is DSGVTQTPKHLITATGQRVTLRCSPRSGDLSVYWYQQSLDQGLQFLIQYYNGEERAKGNILERFSAQQFPDLHSELNLSSLELGDSALYFCASSVGWDSYGYTFGSGTRLTVV.

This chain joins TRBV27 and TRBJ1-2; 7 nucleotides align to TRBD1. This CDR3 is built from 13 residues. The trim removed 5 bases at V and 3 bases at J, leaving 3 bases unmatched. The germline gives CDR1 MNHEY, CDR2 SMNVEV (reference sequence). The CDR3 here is CASSLTGDYGYTF. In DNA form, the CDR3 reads TGTGCCAGCAGTCTCACAGGGGACTATGGCTACACCTTC.

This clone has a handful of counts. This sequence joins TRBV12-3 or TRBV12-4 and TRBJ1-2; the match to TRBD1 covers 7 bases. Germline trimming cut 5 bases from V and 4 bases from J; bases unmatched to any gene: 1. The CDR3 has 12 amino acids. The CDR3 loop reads CASSRQGYGYTF. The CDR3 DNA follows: TGTGCCAGCAGTAGACAGGGCTATGGCTACACCTTC.

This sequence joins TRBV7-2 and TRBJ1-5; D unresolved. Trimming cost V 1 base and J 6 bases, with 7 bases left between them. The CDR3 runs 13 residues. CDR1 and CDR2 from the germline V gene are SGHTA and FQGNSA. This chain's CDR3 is CASSLGAGQPQHF. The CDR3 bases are TGTGCCAGCAGCTTAGGGGCGGGTCAGCCCCAGCATTTT.

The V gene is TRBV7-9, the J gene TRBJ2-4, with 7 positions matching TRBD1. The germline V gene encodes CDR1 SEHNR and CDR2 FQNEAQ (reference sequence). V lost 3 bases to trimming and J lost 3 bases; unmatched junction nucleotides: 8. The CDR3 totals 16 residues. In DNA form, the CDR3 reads TGTGCCAGCAGCTTGCGACAGGGTCTCGACAAAAACATTCAGTACTTC. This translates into CASSLRQGLDKNIQYF.

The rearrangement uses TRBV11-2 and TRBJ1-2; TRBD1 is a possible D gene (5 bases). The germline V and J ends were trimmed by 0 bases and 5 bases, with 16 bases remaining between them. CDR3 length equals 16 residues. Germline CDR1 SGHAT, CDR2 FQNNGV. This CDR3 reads CASSLDQGGVGYGYTF. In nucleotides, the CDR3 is TGTGCCAGCAGCTTAGATCAGGGAGGGGTCGGGTATGGCTACACCTTC.

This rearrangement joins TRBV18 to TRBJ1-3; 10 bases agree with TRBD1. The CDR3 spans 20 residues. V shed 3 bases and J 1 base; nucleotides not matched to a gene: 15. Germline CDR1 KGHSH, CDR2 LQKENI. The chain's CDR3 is CASSPLPPGQGSNSGNTIYF. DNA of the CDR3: TGTGCCAGCTCACCCCTCCCACCGGGACAGGGGTCGAATTCTGGAAACACCATATATTTT.

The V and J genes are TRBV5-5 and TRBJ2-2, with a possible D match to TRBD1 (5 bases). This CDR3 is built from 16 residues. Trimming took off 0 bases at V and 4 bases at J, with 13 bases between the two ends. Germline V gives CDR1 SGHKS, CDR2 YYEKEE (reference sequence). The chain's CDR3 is CASSLGQMGFTGELFF. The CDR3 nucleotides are TGTGCCAGCAGCTTGGGACAGATGGGATTCACCGGGGAGCTGTTTTTT.

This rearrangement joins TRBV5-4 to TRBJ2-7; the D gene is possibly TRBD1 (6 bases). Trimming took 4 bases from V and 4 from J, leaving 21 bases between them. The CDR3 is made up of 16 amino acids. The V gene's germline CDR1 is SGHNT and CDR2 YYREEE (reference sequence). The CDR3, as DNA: TGTGCCAGCAGCGCGGGCCCGGACAGTAAAACTTACGAGCAGTACTTC. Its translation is CASSAGPDSKTYEQYF.

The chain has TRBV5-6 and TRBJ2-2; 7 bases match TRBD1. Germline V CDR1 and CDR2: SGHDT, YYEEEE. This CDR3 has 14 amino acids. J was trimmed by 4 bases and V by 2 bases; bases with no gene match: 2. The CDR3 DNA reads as TGTGCCAGCAGCTTTAACAGGGGCACCGGGGAGCTGTTTTTT. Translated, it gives CASSFNRGTGELFF.

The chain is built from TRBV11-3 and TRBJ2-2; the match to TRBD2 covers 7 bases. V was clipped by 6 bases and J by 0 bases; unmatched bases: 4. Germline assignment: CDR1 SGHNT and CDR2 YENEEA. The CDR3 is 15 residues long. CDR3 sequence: CASRVGGSNTGELFF. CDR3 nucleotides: TGTGCCAGCAGGGTCGGGGGGTCGAACACCGGGGAGCTGTTTTTT.

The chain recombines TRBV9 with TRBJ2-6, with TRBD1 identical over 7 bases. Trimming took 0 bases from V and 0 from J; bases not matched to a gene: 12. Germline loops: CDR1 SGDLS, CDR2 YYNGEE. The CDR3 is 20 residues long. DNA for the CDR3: TGTGCCAGCAGCGTAGCTAGTAGGGCAGGGGGAATCTCTGGGGCCAACGTCCTGACTTTC. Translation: CASSVASRAGGISGANVLTF.

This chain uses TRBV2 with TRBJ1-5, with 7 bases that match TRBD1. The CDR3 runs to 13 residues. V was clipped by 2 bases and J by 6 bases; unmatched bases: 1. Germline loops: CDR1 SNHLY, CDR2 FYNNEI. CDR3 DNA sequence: TGTGCCAGCAGTGAAAGGGGGCGTCAGCCCCAGCATTTT. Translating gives CASSERGRQPQHF.

The DNA for the CDR3 is TGTGCCAGCAGCTTATACGGGACAGGTGGGAATGAAAAACTGTTTTTT. As protein: CASSLYGTGGNEKLFF. The genes are TRBV7-2 and TRBJ1-4; 8 nucleotides match TRBD1. This CDR3 region has 16 residues. The V and J ends lost 2 bases and 5 bases, in that order; junction bases with no gene match: 7. CDR1 is SGHTA, CDR2 FQGNSA, per germline.

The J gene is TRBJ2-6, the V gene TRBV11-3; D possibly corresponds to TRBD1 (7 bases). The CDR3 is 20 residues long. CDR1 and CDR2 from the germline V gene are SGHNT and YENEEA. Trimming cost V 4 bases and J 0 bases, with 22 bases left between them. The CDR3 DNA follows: TGTGCCAGCAGCTCGGGGGACTGGGTGGGACAGCCCTCTGGGGCCAACGTCCTGACTTTC. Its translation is CASSSGDWVGQPSGANVLTF. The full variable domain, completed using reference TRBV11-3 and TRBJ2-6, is EAGVVQSPRYKIIEKKQPVAFWCNPISGHNTLYWYLQNLGQGPELLIRYENEEAVDDSQLPKDRFSAERLKGVDSTLKIQPAELGDSAVYLCASSSGDWVGQPSGANVLTFGAGSRLTVL.

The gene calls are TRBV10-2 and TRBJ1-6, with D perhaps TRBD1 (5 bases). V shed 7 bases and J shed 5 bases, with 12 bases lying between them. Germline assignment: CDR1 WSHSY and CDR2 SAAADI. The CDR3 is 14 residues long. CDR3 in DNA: TGCGCCAGCAACCCGACAGCGAATAATTCACCCCTCCACTTT. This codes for CASNPTANNSPLHF.

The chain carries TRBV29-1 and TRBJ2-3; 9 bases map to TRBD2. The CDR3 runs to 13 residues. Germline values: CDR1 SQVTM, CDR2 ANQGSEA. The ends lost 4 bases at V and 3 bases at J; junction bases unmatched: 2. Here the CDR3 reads CSVGGGETDTQYF. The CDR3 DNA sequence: TGCAGCGTTGGCGGGGGGGAAACAGATACGCAGTATTTT.

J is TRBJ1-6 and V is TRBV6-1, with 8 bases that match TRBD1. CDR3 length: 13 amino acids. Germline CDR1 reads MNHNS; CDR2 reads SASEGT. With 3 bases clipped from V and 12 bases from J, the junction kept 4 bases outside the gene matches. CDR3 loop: CASSEHRGIPLHF. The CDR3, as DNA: TGTGCCAGCAGTGAGCACAGGGGGATACCCCTCCACTTT.

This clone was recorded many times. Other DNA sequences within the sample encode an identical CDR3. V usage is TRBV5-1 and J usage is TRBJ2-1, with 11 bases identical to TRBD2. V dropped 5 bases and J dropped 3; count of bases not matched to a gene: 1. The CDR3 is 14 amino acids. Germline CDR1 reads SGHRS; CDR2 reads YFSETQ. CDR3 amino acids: CASRTSGGYNEQFF. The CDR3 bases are TGCGCCAGCAGAACTAGCGGGGGCTACAATGAGCAGTTCTTC.

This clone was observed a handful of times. The CDR3 sequence: CASSLNRGNQPQHF. In DNA, the CDR3 is TGTGCCAGCAGCTTAAACAGGGGCAATCAGCCCCAGCATTTT. The rearrangement links TRBV2 to TRBJ1-5, with D possibly TRBD1 on 6 matching bases. CDR1 is SNHLY and CDR2 is FYNNEI in the germline V gene. Trimming pared 6 bases from V and 2 bases from J, leaving 11 bases between. The CDR3 totals 14 residues.

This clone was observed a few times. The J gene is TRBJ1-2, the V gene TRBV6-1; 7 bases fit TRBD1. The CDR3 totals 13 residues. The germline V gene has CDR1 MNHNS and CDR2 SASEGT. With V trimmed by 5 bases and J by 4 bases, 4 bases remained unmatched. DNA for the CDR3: TGTGCCAGCAGTCCAGACAGGGTCTATGGCTACACCTTC. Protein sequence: CASSPDRVYGYTF.

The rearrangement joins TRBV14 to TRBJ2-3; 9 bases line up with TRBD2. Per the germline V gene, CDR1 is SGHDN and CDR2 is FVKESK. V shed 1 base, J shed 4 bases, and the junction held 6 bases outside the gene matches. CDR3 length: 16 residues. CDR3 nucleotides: TGTGCCAGCAGCCAAGGGCGGGGGGGCAGGGCAGATACGCAGTATTTT. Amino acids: CASSQGRGGRADTQYF.

This CDR3 reads CASSPGQGSGETQYF. In DNA, the CDR3 is TGTGCCAGCAGCCCCGGACAGGGTTCGGGGGAGACCCAGTACTTC. The rearrangement links TRBV11-3 to TRBJ2-5, with 8 nucleotides matching TRBD1. The CDR3 sequence is 15 residues long. V trimming: 5 bases; J trimming: 5 bases; junction bases outside the gene matches: 10. The germline V gene has CDR1 SGHNT and CDR2 YENEEA.

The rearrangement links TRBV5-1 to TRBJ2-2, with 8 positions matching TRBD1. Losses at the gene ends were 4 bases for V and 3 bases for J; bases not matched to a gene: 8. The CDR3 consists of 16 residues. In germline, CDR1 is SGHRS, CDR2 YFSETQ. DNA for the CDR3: TGCGCCAGCAGCGGACAGGGTTTGGGGGACACCGGGGAGCTGTTTTTT. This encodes CASSGQGLGDTGELFF.

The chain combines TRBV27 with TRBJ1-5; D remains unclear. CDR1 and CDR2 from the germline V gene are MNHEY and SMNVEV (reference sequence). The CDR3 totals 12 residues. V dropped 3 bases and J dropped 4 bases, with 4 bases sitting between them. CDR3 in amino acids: CASSLRNQPQHF. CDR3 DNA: TGTGCCAGCAGTTTGAGGAATCAGCCCCAGCATTTT.

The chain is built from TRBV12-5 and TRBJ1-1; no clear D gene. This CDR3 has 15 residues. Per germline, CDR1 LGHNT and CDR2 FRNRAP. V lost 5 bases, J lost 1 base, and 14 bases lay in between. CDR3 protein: CASGRSGAGNTEAFF. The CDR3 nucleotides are TGTGCTAGTGGTAGAAGCGGAGCCGGGAACACTGAAGCTTTCTTT.

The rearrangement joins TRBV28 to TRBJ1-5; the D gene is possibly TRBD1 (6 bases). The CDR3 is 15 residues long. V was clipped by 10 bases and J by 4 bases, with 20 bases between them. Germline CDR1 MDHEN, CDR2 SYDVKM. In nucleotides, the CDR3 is TGTGCCACCACCTTGGGAGGGGGTTTGAATCAGCCCCAGCATTTT. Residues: CATTLGGGLNQPQHF.

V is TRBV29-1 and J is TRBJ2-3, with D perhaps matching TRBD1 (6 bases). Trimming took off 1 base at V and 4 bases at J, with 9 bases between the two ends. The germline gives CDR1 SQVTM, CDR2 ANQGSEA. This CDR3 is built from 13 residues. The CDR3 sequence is CSVEATGPDTQYF. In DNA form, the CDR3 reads TGCAGCGTTGAAGCTACAGGGCCAGATACGCAGTATTTT.

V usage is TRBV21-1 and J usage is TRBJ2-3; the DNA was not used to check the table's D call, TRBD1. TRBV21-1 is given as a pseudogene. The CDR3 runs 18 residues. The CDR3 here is CASSKALFLDRAPDTQYF. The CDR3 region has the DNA TGTGCCAGCAGCAAAGCGCTTTTTCTAGACAGGGCCCCAGATACGCAGTATTTT.